These 25 T cell receptor beta chains originate from one sample sequenced in a study of T cell responses to AZD1222 COVID-19 vaccine. TCRdb's table, derived via immunoSEQ multiplex PCR, lists solely in-frame clones and lacks some. The sample comprises 150,000 to 200,000 clones, 88% of which are singletons, and approximately 10% rests with the top ten. The sample in question was peripheral blood, obtained 28 days after the second AZD1222 dose. Source of these receptors: an adult who received the AZD1222 COVID-19 vaccine.

DNA for the CDR3: TGTGCCAGTAGCGGGCCTAACTATGGCTACACCTTC. Translating gives CASSGPNYGYTF. V usage is TRBV19 and J usage is TRBJ1-2; D gene uncertain. Germline V gene data show CDR1 as LNHDA and CDR2 as SQIVND (reference sequence). The CDR3 covers 12 residues. The V end was cut by 6 bases, the J end by 0 bases, with 5 bases between.

The chain employs TRBV27 and TRBJ2-1; 10 nucleotides align to TRBD2. V lost 4 bases, J lost 15 bases, and 18 bases stayed unmatched. The CDR3 has 16 amino acids. Germline assignment: CDR1 MNHEY and CDR2 SMNVEV (reference sequence). In DNA, the CDR3 is TGTGCCAGCAGTTCGACTAGCGGGCGGGGTCCAACCTTGGGGTTCTTC. Encoded protein: CASSSTSGRGPTLGFF.

This chain connects TRBV30 to TRBJ1-4; D remains unclear. In germline, CDR1 is GTSNPN, CDR2 SVGIG (reference sequence). Trimming pared 0 bases from V and 6 bases from J, leaving 2 bases between. CDR3 length equals 11 residues. The CDR3 bases are TGTGCCTGGAGTGTTCATGAAAAACTGTTTTTT. Encoded protein: CAWSVHEKLFF.

The V and J genes are TRBV2 and TRBJ2-3, with 11 bases aligning to TRBD2. Germline lookup yields CDR1 SNHLY and CDR2 FYNNEI. The CDR3 consists of 18 residues. V lost 5 bases, J lost 1 base, and 11 bases stayed unmatched. CDR3 DNA sequence: TGTGCCAGCAGTTGGGAAACTAGCGGGGGCCTTCGCACAGATACGCAGTATTTT. Translating gives CASSWETSGGLRTDTQYF.

The chain has TRBV28 and TRBJ1-2; perhaps TRBD1 as D (5 bases). CDR3 length: 15 amino acids. V lost 2 bases and J 1 base, leaving 11 bases between the germline ends. Germline loops: CDR1 MDHEN, CDR2 SYDVKM. The DNA for the CDR3 is TGTGCCAGCAGTTTAGGGGGAGATGGTAACTATGGCTACACCTTC. It codes for CASSLGGDGNYGYTF.

The chain employs TRBV6-1 and TRBJ1-2; 9 bases match TRBD1. J was trimmed by 6 bases and V by 0 bases; bases with no gene match: 5. This CDR3 is built from 15 residues. Germline loops: CDR1 MNHNS, CDR2 SASEGT. The CDR3: CASSEAGTGRDGYTF. The DNA of the CDR3 is TGTGCCAGCAGTGAAGCTGGGACAGGGAGGGATGGCTACACCTTC.

The CDR3, as DNA: TGTGCCAGCTCTCCCACCACAGGGGCATCCTACGAGCAGTACTTC. It codes for CASSPTTGASYEQYF. The rearrangement links TRBV18 to TRBJ2-7; 7 bases are a match to TRBD1. The germline V gene encodes CDR1 KGHSH and CDR2 LQKENI. This CDR3 is built from 15 residues. The V segment lost 6 bases and the J segment 1 base; nucleotides outside the gene matches: 9.

The chain carries TRBV4-2 and TRBJ2-1, with D perhaps given as TRBD1 or TRBD2 (5 bases each). Deletions cut 3 bases from V and 10 bases from J, with 13 bases between. CDR3 length: 13 amino acids. From germline, CDR1 is LGHNA and CDR2 YNFKEQ. This chain's CDR3 is CASSQVFGDEQFF. The CDR3 DNA reads TGTGCCAGCAGCCAGGTGTTTGGGGACGAGCAGTTCTTC.

This chain connects TRBV30 to TRBJ2-7, with D perhaps given as TRBD1 or TRBD2 (6 bases each). Germline values: CDR1 GTSNPN, CDR2 SVGIG (reference sequence). The CDR3 contains 14 residues. Trimming shortened V by 3 bases and J by 0 bases, and 12 bases separated the two germline ends. DNA for the CDR3: TGTGCCTGGAGCCGGGGGACACCCTCCTACGAGCAGTACTTC. Protein sequence: CAWSRGTPSYEQYF.

The gene calls are TRBV4-2 and TRBJ2-1; D possibly uses TRBD1 or TRBD2 (6 bases each). The V gene lost 1 base and the J gene lost 7 bases, with 23 bases spanning the gap. In germline, CDR1 is LGHNA, CDR2 YNFKEQ. CDR3 length: 18 residues. CDR3 amino acids: CASSQAPRVGRGGNEQFF. In nucleotides, the CDR3 is TGTGCCAGCAGCCAAGCCCCCCGGGTGGGCCGAGGGGGGAATGAGCAGTTCTTC.

V is TRBV7-8 and J is TRBJ1-1, with D unclear. The CDR3 runs to 14 residues. Germline loops: CDR1 SGHVS, CDR2 FQNEAQ. V lost 8 bases to trimming and J lost 3 bases, with 16 bases between them. Here the CDR3 reads CASHLYEGDTEAFF. The CDR3 region has the DNA TGTGCCAGCCACTTGTATGAAGGAGACACTGAAGCTTTCTTT.

CDR3 sequence reads: CASSPDSGKPYGYTF. The CDR3 DNA sequence: TGTGCCAGCAGTCCAGACTCGGGGAAACCTTATGGCTACACCTTC. The V call is TRBV27, the J call TRBJ1-2; no clear D. Deletions cut 5 bases from V and 5 bases from J, with 18 bases between. CDR1 and CDR2 (germline): MNHEY, SMNVEV (reference sequence). The CDR3 length is 15 residues.

CDR3 residues: CASSGAGTGGYEQYF. The CDR3 nucleotides are TGTGCCAGCTCAGGGGCCGGGACAGGGGGATACGAGCAGTACTTC. The chain combines TRBV18 with TRBJ2-7; TRBD1 matches 11 bases. The CDR3 sequence is 15 residues long. V gave up 5 bases and J gave up 4 bases; unmatched junction bases: 7. Germline CDR1 reads KGHSH; CDR2 reads LQKENI.

This chain joins TRBV6-5 and TRBJ1-1, with no clear D. The V end was cut by 4 bases, the J end by 7 bases, with 16 bases between. The CDR3 is 14 amino acids. Germline CDR1 MNHEY, CDR2 SVGAGI. The CDR3 loop reads CASSSQWTGHEAFF. CDR3 sequence (DNA): TGTGCCAGCAGTTCTCAATGGACCGGCCATGAAGCTTTCTTT.

The rearrangement uses TRBV7-3 and TRBJ2-1, with D perhaps matching TRBD2 (6 bases). Trimming pared 3 bases from V and 6 bases from J, leaving 12 bases between. The germline gives CDR1 SGHTA, CDR2 FQGTGA. The CDR3 totals 14 residues. CDR3 loop: CASSFQGGSNEQFF. The DNA of the CDR3 is TGTGCCAGCAGCTTTCAGGGAGGTTCCAATGAGCAGTTCTTC.

This chain links TRBV11-3 with TRBJ2-7; tentative D call: TRBD1 (5 bases). From germline, CDR1 is SGHNT and CDR2 YENEEA. This CDR3 has 14 amino acids. The V gene lost 5 bases and the J gene lost 3 bases, with 14 bases spanning the gap. CDR3 DNA sequence: TGTGCCAGCAGCCCAAGAGACAGACACTACGAGCAGTACTTC. As protein: CASSPRDRHYEQYF.

The chain is built from TRBV13 and TRBJ2-1, with a weak D call TRBD2 (6 bases). Germline loops: CDR1 PRHDT, CDR2 FYEKMQ (reference sequence). This CDR3 comprises 15 residues. Between the trimmed V and J ends, which lost 0 bases and 3 bases, there was a span of 9 bases. The DNA of the CDR3 is TGTGCCAGCAGCTTAGGGGGACTTATCTACAATGAGCAGTTCTTC. It specifies CASSLGGLIYNEQFF.

In nucleotides, the CDR3 is TGTGCCAGCAGTGATTGGGGATCAACTAATGAAAAACTGTTTTTT. It specifies CASSDWGSTNEKLFF. V and J are TRBV6-1 and TRBJ1-4; no definite D call. From germline, CDR1 is MNHNS and CDR2 SASEGT. Trimming removed 3 bases at V and 0 bases at J, with 8 bases between. This CDR3 is built from 15 residues.

This clone occurred many times. The chain recombines TRBV2 with TRBJ2-2, with TRBD2 matching over 10 bases. CDR1 is SNHLY and CDR2 is FYNNEI in the germline V gene. The CDR3 contains 15 residues. V was clipped by 5 bases and J by 3 bases; unmatched bases: 3. The CDR3 DNA reads TGTGCCAGCAGTAGCGGGGGGGCCGACACCGGGGAGCTGTTTTTT. Amino acid sequence: CASSSGGADTGELFF.

The genes are TRBV7-9 and TRBJ2-1; D gene unclear. The CDR3 contains 15 residues. V shed 2 bases and J shed 4 bases, with 12 bases lying between them. CDR1 is SEHNR and CDR2 is FQNEAQ in the germline V gene (reference sequence). The CDR3 nucleotides read TGTGCCAGCAGCTTATTGGCGGTTGGTTACAATGAGCAGTTCTTC. The encoded protein is CASSLLAVGYNEQFF.

The CDR3 coding sequence is TGTGCCAGCAGTTACACGTGGGGCGAACAGCCCCAGCATTTT. As protein: CASSYTWGEQPQHF. This sequence joins TRBV6-2 or TRBV6-3 and TRBJ1-5; possibly TRBD1 for D (5 bases). The CDR3 has 14 amino acids. CDR1 MNHEY and CDR2 SVGEGT come from the germline V gene. Trimming shortened V by 2 bases and J by 7 bases, and 12 bases separated the two germline ends.

The rearrangement links TRBV9 to TRBJ2-5; 15 positions agree with TRBD2. This CDR3 has 16 residues. Per the germline V gene, CDR1 is SGDLS and CDR2 is YYNGEE. The J segment lost 1 base and the V segment lost 4 bases, leaving 2 bases of the junction unmatched. The CDR3, as DNA: TGTGCCAGCAGCACGGGACTAGCGGGGGGCCAAGAGACCCAGTACTTC. Its translation is CASSTGLAGGQETQYF.

A note on this clone: This specimen includes other DNA sequences encoding the same CDR3. V usage is TRBV7-2 and J usage is TRBJ2-5, with TRBD2 matching 14 bases. The CDR3 spans 16 residues. Germline V gives CDR1 SGHTA, CDR2 FQGNSA. The V and J ends lost 4 bases and 2 bases, in that order; junction bases with no gene match: 3. The CDR3: CASSSGLAGGQETQYF. The CDR3 coding sequence is TGTGCCAGCAGCTCCGGACTAGCGGGGGGACAAGAGACCCAGTACTTC.

The chain has TRBV28 and TRBJ1-5, with TRBD1 as a possible D gene (5 bases). The CDR3 has 14 residues. Germline-derived CDR1 and CDR2 are MDHEN and SYDVKM. Between the trimmed V and J ends, which lost 10 bases and 6 bases, there was a span of 19 bases. CDR3 region: CATEGAGGRQPQHF. CDR3 coding DNA: TGTGCCACCGAGGGTGCGGGGGGTCGTCAGCCCCAGCATTTT.

This clone was observed a few times. The V and J genes are TRBV6-5 and TRBJ1-2; D is possibly TRBD1 (6 bases). The CDR3 spans 13 residues. The V end lost 2 bases, the J end lost 6 bases, and 10 bases lay between the germline ends. CDR1 is MNHEY, CDR2 SVGAGI, per germline. The CDR3, as DNA: TGTGCCAGCAGTTACGAGGGGGAAGATGGCTACACCTTC. Translated, it gives CASSYEGEDGYTF.